Below are 20 T cell receptor beta chains sequenced from a single sample in a study of blood T cell repertoires in COVID-19. Sequenced by immunoSEQ multiplex PCR; TCRdb stores in-frame clones only, minus some. The sample lists 98,000 or so clones, around 83% occurring once. Sequenced input: peripheral blood. The receptors were gathered from a woman aged 80 or over with active or convalescent COVID-19.

This clone has a handful of counts. V is TRBV6-6 and J is TRBJ1-1, with 10 bases that match TRBD1. CDR3 length equals 15 residues. Germline CDR1 and CDR2: MNHNY and SVGAGI (reference sequence). V lost 5 bases to trimming and J lost 4 bases; unmatched junction nucleotides: 7. The chain's CDR3 is CASSSGDRGLTEAFF. The CDR3, as DNA: TGTGCCAGCAGTAGTGGGGACAGGGGACTCACTGAAGCTTTCTTT.

J is TRBJ1-5 and V is TRBV2, with D perhaps TRBD1 (5 bases). CDR3 size: 16 residues. Germline CDR1 and CDR2: SNHLY and FYNNEI. Trimming removed 6 bases at V and 6 bases at J, with 21 bases between. The CDR3 sequence: CASSEWGNTYSQPQHF. CDR3 sequence (DNA): TGTGCCAGCAGCGAATGGGGCAACACCTACAGTCAGCCCCAGCATTTT. Looking up the rest from reference TRBV2 and TRBJ1-5 gives the full variable domain: EPEVTQTPSHQVTQMGQEVILRCVPISNHLYFYWYRQILGQKVEFLVSFYNNEISEKSEIFDDQFSVERPDGSNFTLKIRSTKLEDSAMYFCASSEWGNTYSQPQHFGDGTRLSIL.

As regards this clone: Germline is not matched at one junction end, which may reflect a read error. The V and J genes are TRBV3-1 (or the pseudogene TRBV3-2) and TRBJ1-2; D unclear. Germline lookup yields CDR1 LGHDT and CDR2 YNNKEL (reference sequence). This CDR3 region has 12 residues. The CDR3 DNA is TGTGCCAGCAGCCAAGGAGTTTCCCAGGCCTACTTC. As protein: CASSQGVSQAYF.

This clone was seen a handful of times. This chain links TRBV3-1 (or the pseudogene TRBV3-2) with TRBJ1-1; D is unclear. Germline CDR1 reads LGHDT; CDR2 reads YNNKEL (reference sequence). V was shortened by 4 bases and J by 4 bases, with 19 bases between the two germline ends. This CDR3 has 16 amino acids. As DNA, the CDR3 is TGTGCCAGCAGCCCTGACTGGGAAGGCGGGTCCACTGAAGCTTTCTTT. It is translated as CASSPDWEGGSTEAFF.

This rearrangement joins TRBV11-1 to TRBJ2-7; TRBD1 aligns across 9 bases. J was trimmed by 5 bases and V by 6 bases; bases with no gene match: 8. This CDR3 is 14 amino acids long. Germline CDR1 SGHAT, CDR2 FQDESV (reference sequence). The CDR3 is CASRSTGGSNEQYF. The CDR3 region has the DNA TGTGCCAGCAGGTCGACAGGGGGGTCTAACGAGCAGTACTTC.

The genes are TRBV4-1 and TRBJ2-7; D might be TRBD1 (6 bases). The ends were cut back, 3 bases at V and 2 bases at J, with 17 bases in the middle. Germline values: CDR1 MGHRA, CDR2 YSYEKL. This CDR3 contains 16 residues. The CDR3 is CASSQATGLHPYEQYF. CDR3 nucleotides: TGCGCCAGCAGCCAGGCCACAGGGCTTCATCCCTACGAGCAGTACTTC.

The genes are TRBV5-6 and TRBJ1-6, with D possibly TRBD1 on 5 matching bases. The germline V gene encodes CDR1 SGHDT and CDR2 YYEEEE. The V gene lost 3 bases and the J gene lost 9 bases, with 16 bases spanning the gap. The CDR3 runs 15 residues. CDR3 nucleotides: TGTGCCAGCAGCTACCACGGGGGAGATGGTTCACCCCTCCACTTT. It specifies CASSYHGGDGSPLHF. The variable domain in full, with the rest retrieved from reference TRBV5-6 and TRBJ1-6, is DAGVTQSPTHLIKTRGQQVTLRCSPKSGHDTVSWYQQALGQGPQFIFQYYEEEERQRGNFPDRFSGHQFPNYSSELNVNALLLGDSALYLCASSYHGGDGSPLHFGNGTRLTVT.

The CDR3 nucleotides read TGTGCCAGTAGTCCCGGACAGAAGAACACCGGGGAGCTGTTTTTT. It translates to CASSPGQKNTGELFF. This sequence joins TRBV19 and TRBJ2-2; TRBD1 is a possible D gene (6 bases). This CDR3 is 15 amino acids long. Germline-derived CDR1 and CDR2 are LNHDA and SQIVND (reference sequence). V lost 5 bases, J lost 1 base, and 11 bases lay in between. Variable domain in full (rest from reference TRBV19 and TRBJ2-2): DGGITQSPKYLFRKEGQNVTLSCEQNLNHDAMYWYRQDPGQGLRLIYYSQIVNDFQKGDIAEGYSVSREKKESFPLTVTSAQKNPTAFYLCASSPGQKNTGELFFGEGSRLTVL.

The chain uses TRBV12-3 or TRBV12-4 and TRBJ1-5; maybe TRBD1 (5 bases). Trimming removed 3 bases at V and 12 bases at J, with 15 bases between. The CDR3 contains 13 residues. DNA of the CDR3: TGTGCCAGCAGTTTGGGGGGTGGGGACGTCCAGCATTTT. This encodes CASSLGGGDVQHF.

This chain joins TRBV4-1 and TRBJ1-1, with TRBD1 matching over 7 bases. Germline CDR1 is MGHRA and CDR2 is YSYEKL. J was trimmed by 4 bases and V by 3 bases; bases with no gene match: 5. The CDR3 is 14 amino acids. This CDR3 is CASSHSQGITEAFF. Here the CDR3 DNA reads TGCGCCAGCAGCCATTCACAGGGGATCACTGAAGCTTTCTTT.

The CDR3 sequence: CASSSETGALYEQYF. CDR3 bases: TGTGCCAGCAGCTCGGAGACAGGGGCGCTTTACGAGCAGTACTTC. The chain joins TRBV9 to TRBJ2-7; 8 nucleotides agree with TRBD1. V gave up 4 bases and J gave up 4 bases; unmatched junction bases: 10. CDR1 and CDR2 from the germline V gene are SGDLS and YYNGEE. The length of the CDR3 is 15 residues.

The chain employs TRBV11-2 and TRBJ2-5; tentative D call: TRBD2 (6 bases). This CDR3 spans 16 amino acids. The V end lost 4 bases, the J end lost 4 bases, and 19 bases lay between the germline ends. In germline, CDR1 is SGHAT, CDR2 FQNNGV. CDR3 in DNA: TGTGCCAGCAGCTCGGGGGTTGCTGGGAAGCGAGAGACCCAGTACTTC. Translated: CASSSGVAGKRETQYF.

J is TRBJ1-5 and V is TRBV28, with D hard to call. Looked up from germline, CDR1 is MDHEN and CDR2 is SYDVKM. Deletions cut 4 bases from V and 1 base from J, with 8 bases between. The CDR3 contains 14 residues. The CDR3 spells CASSSLRSNQPQHF. CDR3 coding DNA: TGTGCCAGCAGTTCCCTCCGGAGCAATCAGCCCCAGCATTTT.

V gene TRBV6-5 combines with J gene TRBJ2-5; no firm D call. V was shortened by 6 bases and J by 5 bases, with 7 bases between the two germline ends. Germline V gene lookup returns CDR1 MNHEY and CDR2 SVGAGI. This CDR3 has 11 amino acids. The CDR3 loop reads CASRTVETQYF. The CDR3, as DNA: TGTGCCAGCAGAACGGTTGAGACCCAGTACTTC.

The count of this clone is one. The J gene is TRBJ2-7, the V gene TRBV5-1, with D perhaps TRBD2 (7 bases). This CDR3 spans 16 amino acids. CDR1 and CDR2 (germline): SGHRS, YFSETQ. V was shortened by 3 bases and J by 7 bases, with 23 bases between the two germline ends. The DNA for the CDR3 is TGCGCCAGCAGCTCGAGTTTGGTGGGGGGGCCCCGAGAGCAGTACTTC. Its translation: CASSSSLVGGPREQYF.

V usage is TRBV6-5 and J usage is TRBJ1-2; 8 nucleotides agree with TRBD1. The CDR3 covers 14 residues. The V segment lost 2 bases and the J segment 7 bases; nucleotides outside the gene matches: 6. Germline CDR1 MNHEY, CDR2 SVGAGI. The CDR3 sequence is CASSYGQGALGYTF. CDR3 nucleotide sequence: TGTGCCAGCAGTTACGGGCAGGGGGCTCTTGGCTACACCTTC.

The sample holds one count of this clone. In DNA form, the CDR3 reads TGTGCCACCACCATAGTTGGGACCCAGTACTTC. Translated: CATTIVGTQYF. The genes are TRBV28 and TRBJ2-5; no firm D call. Germline V lookup: CDR1 MDHEN, CDR2 SYDVKM. Trimming pared 10 bases from V and 7 bases from J, leaving 13 bases between. The length of the CDR3 is 11 residues.

CDR3 residues: CASSFFGTGGNRYGYTF. CDR3 DNA sequence: TGTGCCAGCAGTTTTTTTGGGACAGGGGGGAATCGGTATGGCTACACCTTC. The chain carries TRBV27 and TRBJ1-2, with 11 bases lining up with TRBD1. Germline V CDR1 and CDR2: MNHEY, SMNVEV (reference sequence). V was clipped by 3 bases and J by 5 bases; unmatched bases: 11. The CDR3 has 17 amino acids.

The rearrangement joins TRBV4-1 to TRBJ1-2; 10 nucleotides agree with TRBD1. Germline values: CDR1 MGHRA, CDR2 YSYEKL. V shed 3 bases and J 4 bases; nucleotides not matched to a gene: 11. The CDR3 sequence is 17 residues long. CDR3: CASSHQPRGTGAYGYTF. In nucleotides, the CDR3 is TGCGCCAGCAGCCACCAACCAAGGGGGACAGGGGCCTATGGCTACACCTTC.

V usage is TRBV7-9 and J usage is TRBJ1-4, with 9 bases aligning to TRBD1. Germline V gene sequence: CDR1 SEHNR, CDR2 FQNEAQ (reference sequence). CDR3 length: 17 residues. V gave up 5 bases and J gave up 7 bases; unmatched junction bases: 14. The CDR3 region has the DNA TGTGCCAGCAGCCCCCGACCTCCGGGACAGGGTATTGAAAAACTGTTTTTT. Translating gives CASSPRPPGQGIEKLFF.